A selection of T cell receptor beta chains follows, all from one sample in a study of T-cell reconstitution after alpha-beta-depleted transplantation in children. TCRdb called the PCR reads again in MiXCR, with one record for every CDR3 protein. The table lists under 350,000 distinct CDR3 sequences, nearly 10% of them singletons. The source was PBMCs from the stem cell graft donor, collected from the stem cell graft. These receptors originate from a human donor who donated a stem cell graft to a child with SCID. CDR3s include the opening cysteine and the closing phenylalanine or tryptophan. The D gene is left open where the match is weak.

CDR3aa	v_gene	j_gene	d_gene
CASSLELDVEAFF	TRBV5-1	TRBJ1-1	NA
CSARGYLTYNEQFF	TRBV20-1	TRBJ2-1	NA
CASSTGGALPTGELFF	TRBV25-1	TRBJ2-2	TRBD2
CSVSLVGASNQPQHF	TRBV29-1	TRBJ1-5	NA
CASSSSGTGVNSGELFF	TRBV6-1	TRBJ2-2	TRBD1
CASSQGISPHYEQYF	TRBV4-1	TRBJ2-7	NA
CASSFTGSGDTEAFF	TRBV5-1	TRBJ1-1	NA
CSARGGRGRDTQYF	TRBV20-1	TRBJ2-3	TRBD1
CASAREGASTHEQFF	TRBV6-1	TRBJ2-1	NA
CASSPYSNQPQHF	TRBV18	TRBJ1-5	NA
CASSIATNEKLFF	TRBV5-4	TRBJ1-4	NA
CASSLDKTYEQYF	TRBV11-2	TRBJ2-7	NA
CASSLFRLDSYNEQFF	TRBV27	TRBJ2-1	NA
CASSHLADGELFF	TRBV3-1	TRBJ2-2	NA
CASSIDRDGVSNTGELFF	TRBV19	TRBJ2-2	NA
CARILGRYYGYTF	TRBV21-1	TRBJ1-2	NA
CASSYDSGNQPQHF	TRBV6-2/TRBV6-3	TRBJ1-5	NA
CSVGLLNTGELFF	TRBV29-1	TRBJ2-2	NA
CASSQTGTALLPIGYNEQFF	TRBV4-1	TRBJ2-1	TRBD1
CASSLASTRANEKLFF	TRBV11-2	TRBJ1-4	NA
CASSVVDSGSNTGELFF	TRBV9	TRBJ2-2	TRBD2
CASSFGGEAFF	TRBV27	TRBJ1-1	NA
CASGDLPPNTGELFF	TRBV10-2	TRBJ2-2	NA
CASSVSPNAQETQYF	TRBV9	TRBJ2-5	NA
CASSSYSDEQYF	TRBV27	TRBJ2-7	NA
CASSSLGGQDEQFF	TRBV5-1	TRBJ2-1	NA
CASQNRTRAEAFF	TRBV7-8	TRBJ1-1	NA
CASSDPRGTNTGELFF	TRBV7-9	TRBJ2-2	NA
CSARDGESSYEQYF	TRBV20-1	TRBJ2-7	NA
CASSLYPSQVSNTEAFF	TRBV5-1	TRBJ1-1	NA
CASIPGVNYGYTF	TRBV6-6	TRBJ1-2	NA
CASRGQGAGTQYF	TRBV12-3/TRBV12-4	TRBJ2-5	TRBD1
CASSQSAGELFF	TRBV6-6	TRBJ2-2	NA
CASSFKDSSYEQYF	TRBV12-3/TRBV12-4	TRBJ2-7	NA
CSVGFGVNTEAFF	TRBV29-1	TRBJ1-1	NA
CSARGASGGYEQYF	TRBV29-1	TRBJ2-7	TRBD2
CASSLELRTFYGYTF	TRBV12-3/TRBV12-4	TRBJ1-2	NA
CSARPGGDQETQYF	TRBV20-1	TRBJ2-5	TRBD2